These 26 T cell receptor beta chains share one sample of origin, sequenced in a study of shared clonotypes between healthy human individuals. Sequenced by immunoSEQ multiplex PCR; TCRdb stores in-frame clones only, minus some. The sample carries 2 million or so clones, over 85% recorded once. Specimen: naive CD4+ T cells sorted from blood. The subset was: CD45RA+ positively selected. The receptors stem from a young man in good health.

This rearrangement joins TRBV27 to TRBJ2-3; weak D call: TRBD2 (6 bases). CDR1 is MNHEY, CDR2 SMNVEV, per germline (reference sequence). The CDR3 has 16 amino acids. Trimming removed 5 bases at V and 0 bases at J, with 15 bases between. The CDR3 nucleotides are TGTGCCAGCAGTACCGTGGAGGGCTATAGCACAGATACGCAGTATTTT. It yields the protein CASSTVEGYSTDTQYF.

The V call is TRBV5-1, the J call TRBJ2-4, with 8 bases identical to TRBD2. Germline CDR1 SGHRS, CDR2 YFSETQ. The CDR3 totals 16 residues. V lost 1 base and J lost 0; bases outside the gene matches: 3. This chain's CDR3 is CASSLTSGIAKNIQYF. The CDR3 DNA reads TGCGCCAGCAGCTTGACTAGCGGAATAGCCAAAAACATTCAGTACTTC.

The CDR3 DNA follows: TGTGCCAGTAGTCAGGAGGGGCTCACCTACAATGAGCAGTTCTTC. Residues: CASSQEGLTYNEQFF. The chain carries TRBV19 and TRBJ2-1, with D possibly TRBD2 on 6 matching bases. The CDR3 length is 15 residues. Germline V gene sequence: CDR1 LNHDA, CDR2 SQIVND (reference sequence). The V end lost 5 bases, the J end lost 2 bases, and 13 bases lay between the germline ends.

The chain has TRBV7-2 and TRBJ2-7, with D perhaps TRBD1 (6 bases). Germline values: CDR1 SGHTA, CDR2 FQGNSA. The CDR3 length is 15 residues. V lost 4 bases and J lost 5, with 18 bases in between. This chain's CDR3 is CASSSGTIYLNEQYF. CDR3 DNA: TGTGCCAGCAGCTCCGGGACAATCTATCTCAACGAGCAGTACTTC.

V usage is TRBV10-3 and J usage is TRBJ1-6; D unclear. The germline V gene has CDR1 ENHRY and CDR2 SYGVKD. The CDR3 loop spans 12 amino acids. V was shortened by 2 bases and J by 10 bases, with 6 bases between the two germline ends. The CDR3 spells CAISEVRSPLHF. CDR3 in DNA: TGTGCCATCAGTGAGGTTCGGTCACCCCTCCACTTT.

The J gene is TRBJ1-1, the V gene TRBV18; D is ambiguous. CDR3 length equals 12 residues. Trimming took 6 bases from V and 7 from J, leaving 12 bases between them. Germline CDR1 and CDR2: KGHSH and LQKENI. The CDR3 here is CASSPTDFEAFF. The CDR3 DNA reads as TGTGCCAGCTCGCCGACGGACTTTGAAGCTTTCTTT.

CDR3 DNA: TGTGCCAGCAGTGAACCCTGGAGGAGTAATCTCAATCAGCCCCAGCATTTT. Translation: CASSEPWRSNLNQPQHF. The rearrangement links TRBV6-1 to TRBJ1-5; D gene unclear. Germline CDR1 reads MNHNS; CDR2 reads SASEGT. The CDR3 is 17 amino acids. Trimming stripped 2 bases from V and 3 bases from J, with 17 bases between.

This clone was counted once. The chain combines TRBV5-1 with TRBJ2-1; a possible D gene is TRBD2 (6 bases). The CDR3 extends over 13 amino acids. Trimming removed 4 bases at V and 3 bases at J, with 8 bases between. Germline loops: CDR1 SGHRS, CDR2 YFSETQ. The DNA for the CDR3 is TGCGCCAGCAGCGTGGGACTCTACAATGAGCAGTTCTTC. Its protein product is CASSVGLYNEQFF.

The chain carries TRBV19 and TRBJ2-4, with D unclear. Germline V gives CDR1 LNHDA, CDR2 SQIVND (reference sequence). The length of the CDR3 is 14 residues. Between the trimmed V and J ends, which lost 7 bases and 0 bases, there was a span of 10 bases. The CDR3 DNA sequence: TGTGCCAGTAAAGCTTCGGGAGCCAAAAACATTCAGTACTTC. It specifies CASKASGAKNIQYF.

The V and J genes are TRBV6-1 and TRBJ2-7; tentatively, D is TRBD2 (6 bases). The CDR3 runs 12 residues. V was trimmed by 11 bases and J by 3 bases, leaving 14 bases between them. Germline CDR1 reads MNHNS; CDR2 reads SASEGT. The CDR3 bases are TGTGCCTACTACGGGAGCTTCTACGAGCAGTACTTC. Its protein is CAYYGSFYEQYF.

This CDR3 is CASKPAGQGGYGYTF. CDR3 bases: TGTGCCAGCAAGCCGGCCGGTCAGGGAGGCTATGGCTACACCTTC. The chain carries TRBV6-1 and TRBJ1-2; the D gene is possibly TRBD1 (5 bases). Germline CDR1 and CDR2: MNHNS and SASEGT. V lost 7 bases and J lost 4, with 19 bases in between. There are 15 residues in the CDR3.

The J gene is TRBJ1-6, the V gene TRBV30, with TRBD1 identical over 7 bases. With 5 bases clipped from V and 1 base from J, the junction kept 5 bases outside the gene matches. Germline lookup yields CDR1 GTSNPN and CDR2 SVGIG (reference sequence). The CDR3 totals 15 residues. The DNA for the CDR3 is TGTGCCTGGGTGCACAGGGGATCCTATAATTCACCCCTCCACTTT. As protein: CAWVHRGSYNSPLHF.

This rearrangement joins TRBV6-5 to TRBJ2-1; no clear D gene. This CDR3 has 15 amino acids. Germline CDR1 reads MNHEY; CDR2 reads SVGAGI. V gave up 5 bases and J gave up 10 bases, with 21 bases separating them. The CDR3 coding sequence is TGTGCCAGCAGTCCGGACGCAAGCCCCGTTAGAGAGCAGTTCTTC. As protein: CASSPDASPVREQFF.

This chain uses TRBV28 with TRBJ1-4, with D uncertain. Trimming stripped 2 bases from V and 7 bases from J, with 11 bases between. This CDR3 has 14 residues. CDR1 and CDR2 from the germline V gene are MDHEN and SYDVKM. CDR3 sequence reads: CASSLAVGREKLFF. The CDR3 bases are TGTGCCAGCAGTTTAGCGGTCGGACGTGAAAAACTGTTTTTT.

The V call is TRBV6-6, the J call TRBJ1-5, with D possibly TRBD1 on 5 matching bases. The CDR3 is made up of 14 amino acids. Germline V gives CDR1 MNHNY, CDR2 SVGAGI (reference sequence). Trimming took 7 bases from V and 0 from J, leaving 10 bases between them. The CDR3 DNA is TGTGCCAGCATCCCCGGGGCTAGCAATCAGCCCCAGCATTTT. Protein sequence: CASIPGASNQPQHF.

V and J are TRBV30 and TRBJ1-2; D is undetermined. This CDR3 spans 16 amino acids. Germline V gene lookup returns CDR1 GTSNPN and CDR2 SVGIG (reference sequence). The V gene lost 8 bases and the J gene lost 1 base, with 23 bases spanning the gap. CDR3 DNA: TGTGCCCGACATGGAATGACTGGCGCCTTTAACTATGGCTACACCTTC. Its protein is CARHGMTGAFNYGYTF.

The chain couples TRBV18 to TRBJ2-7; D is unclear. From germline, CDR1 is KGHSH and CDR2 LQKENI. V was trimmed by 3 bases and J by 3 bases, leaving 12 bases between them. The CDR3 runs 14 residues. The CDR3, as DNA: TGTGCCAGCTCACCGGCCAGAGCGATCTACGAGCAGTACTTC. Its protein product is CASSPARAIYEQYF. The complete variable domain, with remaining parts taken from reference TRBV18 and TRBJ2-7, reads NAGVMQNPRHLVRRRGQEARLRCSPMKGHSHVYWYRQLPEEGLKFMVYLQKENIIDESGMPKERFSAEFPKEGPSILRIQQVVRGDSAAYFCASSPARAIYEQYFGPGTRLTVT.

The chain carries TRBV7-2 and TRBJ2-2; 7 nucleotides match TRBD1. The germline V gene encodes CDR1 SGHTA and CDR2 FQGNSA. The CDR3 runs to 16 residues. Germline trimming cut 0 bases from V and 5 bases from J; bases unmatched to any gene: 6. The CDR3 DNA is TGTGCCAGCAGCTTAGCGCTACAGGGGAGAACCGGGGAGCTGTTTTTT. It codes for CASSLALQGRTGELFF.

The gene calls are TRBV28 and TRBJ1-2, with D possibly TRBD1 on 6 matching bases. The CDR3 runs 19 residues. Trimming removed 2 bases from V and 1 base from J, with 23 bases in between. Germline values: CDR1 MDHEN, CDR2 SYDVKM. The CDR3 spells CASSLEEDRTFFHNYGYTF. In DNA form, the CDR3 reads TGTGCCAGCAGTTTAGAGGAGGACAGAACCTTCTTTCATAACTATGGCTACACCTTC.

This chain connects TRBV6-5 to TRBJ2-1; D not certain. Germline loops: CDR1 MNHEY, CDR2 SVGAGI. This CDR3 comprises 13 residues. The ends were cut back, 4 bases at V and 9 bases at J, with 13 bases in the middle. CDR3 sequence reads: CASSFAPAGEQFF. DNA of the CDR3: TGTGCCAGCAGTTTTGCACCTGCCGGTGAGCAGTTCTTC.

The genes are TRBV30 and TRBJ1-2, with a tentative D call TRBD1 (6 bases). The CDR3 covers 11 residues. Trimming took 2 bases from V and 8 from J, leaving 9 bases between them. Germline V lookup: CDR1 GTSNPN, CDR2 SVGIG (reference sequence). In DNA form, the CDR3 reads TGTGCCTGGAGTAACAGGGACGGCTACACCTTC. Encoded protein: CAWSNRDGYTF.

The V and J genes are TRBV5-1 and TRBJ1-2; TRBD1 might be the D (5 bases). V was clipped by 3 bases and J by 7 bases, with 16 bases between them. Germline CDR1 and CDR2: SGHRS and YFSETQ. There are 14 residues in the CDR3. The CDR3 protein is CASSSDPGGVGYTF. Here the CDR3 DNA reads TGCGCCAGCAGCTCGGACCCGGGGGGTGTTGGCTACACCTTC.

To note about this clone: The identical CDR3 is also encoded by other nucleotide sequences in the sample. V and J are TRBV27 and TRBJ2-5; 8 bases match TRBD1. Germline CDR1 reads MNHEY; CDR2 reads SMNVEV (reference sequence). The J segment lost 2 bases and the V segment lost 6 bases, leaving 5 bases of the junction unmatched. The CDR3 contains 14 residues. CDR3 loop: CASSRGQGQETQYF. The CDR3, as DNA: TGTGCCAGCAGCCGCGGACAGGGACAAGAGACCCAGTACTTC.

J is TRBJ1-1 and V is TRBV6-1; D is perhaps TRBD1 (5 bases). Trimming pared 6 bases from V and 6 bases from J, leaving 14 bases between. CDR1 MNHNS and CDR2 SASEGT come from the germline V gene. The CDR3 length is 13 residues. The CDR3 coding sequence is TGTGCCAGCAGCCTCTTGCAGGGCCCTGAAGCTTTCTTT. Protein product: CASSLLQGPEAFF.

The gene calls are TRBV6-5 and TRBJ2-5; D is possibly TRBD1 (7 bases). This CDR3 region has 13 residues. Trimming cost V 6 bases and J 7 bases, with 15 bases left between them. Germline V gene lookup returns CDR1 MNHEY and CDR2 SVGAGI. The CDR3 protein is CASSRRGALTQYF. The CDR3, as DNA: TGTGCCAGCAGCCGCAGGGGGGCCTTGACCCAGTACTTC.

This chain joins TRBV29-1 and TRBJ2-2; 11 positions agree with TRBD2. Germline CDR1 reads SQVTM; CDR2 reads ANQGSEA. J lost 6 bases, V lost 4 bases, and 4 bases had no gene match. The CDR3 is 14 residues long. CDR3 nucleotides: TGCAGCGTTGGGGGACTAGCGGCTTCCGGGGAGCTGTTTTTT. Encoded protein: CSVGGLAASGELFF.